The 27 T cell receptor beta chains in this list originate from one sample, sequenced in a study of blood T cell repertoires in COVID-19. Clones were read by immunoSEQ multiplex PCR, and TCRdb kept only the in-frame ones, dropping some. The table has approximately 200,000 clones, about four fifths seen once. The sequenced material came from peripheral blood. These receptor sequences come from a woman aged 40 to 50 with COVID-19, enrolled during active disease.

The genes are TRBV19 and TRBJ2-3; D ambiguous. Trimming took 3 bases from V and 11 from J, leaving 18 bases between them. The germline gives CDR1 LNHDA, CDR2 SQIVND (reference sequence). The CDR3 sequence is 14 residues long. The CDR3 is CASSILGLSGEQYF. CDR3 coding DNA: TGTGCCAGTAGTATTCTCGGGTTGAGTGGAGAGCAGTATTTT.

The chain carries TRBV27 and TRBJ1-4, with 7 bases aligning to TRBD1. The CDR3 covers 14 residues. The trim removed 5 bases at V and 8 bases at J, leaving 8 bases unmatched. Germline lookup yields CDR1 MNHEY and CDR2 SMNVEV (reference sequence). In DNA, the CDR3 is TGTGCCAGCAGTCCTTCGAAGGGACAGGAAAAACTGTTTTTT. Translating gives CASSPSKGQEKLFF.

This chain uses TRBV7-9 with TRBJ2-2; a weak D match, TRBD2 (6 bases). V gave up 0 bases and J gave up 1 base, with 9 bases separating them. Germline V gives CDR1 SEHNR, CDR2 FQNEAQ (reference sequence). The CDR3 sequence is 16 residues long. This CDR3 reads CASSLAGGLNTGELFF. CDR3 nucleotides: TGTGCCAGCAGCTTAGCGGGAGGTCTGAACACCGGGGAGCTGTTTTTT.

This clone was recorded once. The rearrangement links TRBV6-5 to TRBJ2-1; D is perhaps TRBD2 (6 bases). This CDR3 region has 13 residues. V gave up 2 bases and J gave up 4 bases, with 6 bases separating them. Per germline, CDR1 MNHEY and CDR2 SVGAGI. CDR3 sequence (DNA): TGTGCCAGCAGTTACGGAGGGTACAATGAGCAGTTCTTC. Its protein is CASSYGGYNEQFF.

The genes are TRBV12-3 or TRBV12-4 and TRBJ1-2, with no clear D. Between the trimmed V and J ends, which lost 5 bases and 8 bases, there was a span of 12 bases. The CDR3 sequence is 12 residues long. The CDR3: CASSPLTRGYTF. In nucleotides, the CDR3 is TGTGCCAGCAGTCCACTGACCAGGGGCTACACCTTC.

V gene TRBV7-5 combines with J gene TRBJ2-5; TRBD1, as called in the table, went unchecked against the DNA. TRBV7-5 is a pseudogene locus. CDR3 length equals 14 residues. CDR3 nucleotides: TGTGTCAGAAGCTTAGGAGCAGGGCCGGAGACCCAGTACTTC. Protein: CVRSLGAGPETQYF.

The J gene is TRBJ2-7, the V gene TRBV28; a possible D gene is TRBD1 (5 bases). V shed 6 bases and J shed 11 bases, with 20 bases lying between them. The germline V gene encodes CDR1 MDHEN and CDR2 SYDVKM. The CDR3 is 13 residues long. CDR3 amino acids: CASSPGSPRLEYF. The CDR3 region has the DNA TGTGCCAGCAGCCCAGGGTCCCCCCGATTGGAGTACTTC.

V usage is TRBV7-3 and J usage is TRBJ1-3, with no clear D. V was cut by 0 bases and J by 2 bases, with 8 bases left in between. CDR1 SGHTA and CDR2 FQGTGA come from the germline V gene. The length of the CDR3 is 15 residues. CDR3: CASSLTGQAGNTIYF. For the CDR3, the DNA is TGTGCCAGCAGCTTAACCGGTCAGGCTGGAAACACCATATATTTT. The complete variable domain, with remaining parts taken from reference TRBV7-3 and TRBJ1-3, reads GAGVSQTPSNKVTEKGKYVELRCDPISGHTALYWYRQSLGQGPEFLIYFQGTGAADDSGLPNDRFFAVRPEGSVSTLKIQRTERGDSAVYLCASSLTGQAGNTIYFGEGSWLTVV.

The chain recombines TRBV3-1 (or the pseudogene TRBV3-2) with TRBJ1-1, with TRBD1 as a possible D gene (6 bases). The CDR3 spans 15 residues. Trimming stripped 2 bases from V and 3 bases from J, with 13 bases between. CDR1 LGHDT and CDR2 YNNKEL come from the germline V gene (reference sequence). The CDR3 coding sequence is TGTGCCAGCAGCCAATTCGGGGGGGCAGACACTGAAGCTTTCTTT. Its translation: CASSQFGGADTEAFF.

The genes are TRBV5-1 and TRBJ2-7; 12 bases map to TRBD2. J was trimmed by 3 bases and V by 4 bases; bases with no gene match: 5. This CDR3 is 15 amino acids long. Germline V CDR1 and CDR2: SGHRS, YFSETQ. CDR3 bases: TGCGCCAGCAGCCATACTAGCGGGGGGTTCTACGAGCAGTACTTC. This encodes CASSHTSGGFYEQYF.

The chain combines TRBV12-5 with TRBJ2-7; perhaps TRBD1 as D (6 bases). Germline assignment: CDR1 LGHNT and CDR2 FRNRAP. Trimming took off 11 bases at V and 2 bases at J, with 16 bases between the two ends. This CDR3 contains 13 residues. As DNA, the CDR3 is TGTGCTTGTTCAAGGGGGAATACCTACGAGCAGTACTTC. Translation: CACSRGNTYEQYF.

CDR3 in amino acids: CASSPQSDSSGNTIYF. CDR3 coding DNA: TGTGCCAGCAGCCCCCAATCGGACAGCTCTGGAAACACCATATATTTT. This sequence joins TRBV9 and TRBJ1-3; D is possibly TRBD1 (6 bases). There are 16 residues in the CDR3. Germline CDR1 is SGDLS and CDR2 is YYNGEE. V lost 4 bases and J 0 bases, leaving 14 bases between the germline ends.

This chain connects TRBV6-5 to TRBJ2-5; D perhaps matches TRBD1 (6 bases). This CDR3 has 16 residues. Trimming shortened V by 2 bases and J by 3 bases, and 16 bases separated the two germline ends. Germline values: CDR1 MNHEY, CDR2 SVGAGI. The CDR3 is CASSYIGRQGKETQYF. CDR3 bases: TGTGCCAGCAGTTACATCGGCCGGCAGGGGAAAGAGACCCAGTACTTC.

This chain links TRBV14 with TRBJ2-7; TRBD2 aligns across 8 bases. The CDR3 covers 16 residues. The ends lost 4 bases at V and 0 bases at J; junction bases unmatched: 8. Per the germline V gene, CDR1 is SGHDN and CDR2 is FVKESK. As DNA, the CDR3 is TGTGCCAGCAGCCCACTCGGGGGGGCCAGCTCCTACGAGCAGTACTTC. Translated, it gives CASSPLGGASSYEQYF.

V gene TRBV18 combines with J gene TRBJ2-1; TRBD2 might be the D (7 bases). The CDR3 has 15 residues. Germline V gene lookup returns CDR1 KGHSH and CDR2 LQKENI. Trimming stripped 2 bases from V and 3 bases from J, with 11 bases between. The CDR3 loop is CASSPKGGGYNEQFF. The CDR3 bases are TGTGCCAGCTCACCAAAGGGAGGGGGCTACAATGAGCAGTTCTTC.

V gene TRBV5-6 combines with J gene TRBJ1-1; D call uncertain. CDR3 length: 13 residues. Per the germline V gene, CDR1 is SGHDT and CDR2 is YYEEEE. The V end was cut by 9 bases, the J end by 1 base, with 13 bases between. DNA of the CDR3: TGTGCCACCCGACTAGGACGGAACACTGAAGCTTTCTTT. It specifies CATRLGRNTEAFF.

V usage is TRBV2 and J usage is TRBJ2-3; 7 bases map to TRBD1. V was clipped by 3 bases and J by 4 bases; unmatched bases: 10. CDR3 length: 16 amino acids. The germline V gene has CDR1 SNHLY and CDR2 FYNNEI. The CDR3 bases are TGTGCCAGCAGTGAGTTCGCGGCTACAGGGGCAGATACGCAGTATTTT. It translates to CASSEFAATGADTQYF.

CDR3 in amino acids: CASSLTTTNNSPLHF. In DNA, the CDR3 is TGCGCCAGCAGCTTGACTACTACTAATAATTCACCCCTCCACTTT. This chain connects TRBV5-1 to TRBJ1-6; D is unclear. CDR1 and CDR2 (germline): SGHRS, YFSETQ. Trimming shortened V by 1 base and J by 5 bases, and 10 bases separated the two germline ends. The length of the CDR3 is 15 residues.

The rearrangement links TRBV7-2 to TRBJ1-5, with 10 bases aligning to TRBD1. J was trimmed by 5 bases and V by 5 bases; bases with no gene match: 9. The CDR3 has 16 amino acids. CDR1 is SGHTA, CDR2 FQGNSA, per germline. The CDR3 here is CASSLWTGGSHQPQHF. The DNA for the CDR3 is TGTGCCAGCAGCCTTTGGACAGGGGGTTCACATCAGCCCCAGCATTTT.

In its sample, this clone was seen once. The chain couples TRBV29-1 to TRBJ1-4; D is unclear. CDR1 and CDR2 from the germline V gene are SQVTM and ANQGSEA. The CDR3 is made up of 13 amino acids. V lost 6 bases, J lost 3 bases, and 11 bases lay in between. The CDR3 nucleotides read TGCAGCGTGGGGAGGGAGGCTAATGAAAAACTGTTTTTT. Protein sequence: CSVGREANEKLFF. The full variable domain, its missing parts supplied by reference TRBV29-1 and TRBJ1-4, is SAVISQKPSRDICQRGTSLTIQCQVDSQVTMMFWYRQQPGQSLTLIATANQGSEATYESGFVIDKFPISRPNLTFSTLTVSNMSPEDSSIYLCSVGREANEKLFFGSGTQLSVL.

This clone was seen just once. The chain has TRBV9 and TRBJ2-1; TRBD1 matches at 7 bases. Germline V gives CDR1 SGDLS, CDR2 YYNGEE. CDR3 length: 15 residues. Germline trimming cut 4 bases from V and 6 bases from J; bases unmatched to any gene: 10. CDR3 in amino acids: CASSLNPGQFNEQFF. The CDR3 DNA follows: TGTGCCAGCAGCCTTAACCCGGGACAGTTCAATGAGCAGTTCTTC.

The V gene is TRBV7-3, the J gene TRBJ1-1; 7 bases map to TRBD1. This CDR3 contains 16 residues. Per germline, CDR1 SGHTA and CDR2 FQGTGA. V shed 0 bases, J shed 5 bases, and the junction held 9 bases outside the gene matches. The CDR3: CASSLTPDTGVTEAFF. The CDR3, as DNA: TGTGCCAGCAGCTTAACCCCCGACACAGGGGTGACTGAAGCTTTCTTT.

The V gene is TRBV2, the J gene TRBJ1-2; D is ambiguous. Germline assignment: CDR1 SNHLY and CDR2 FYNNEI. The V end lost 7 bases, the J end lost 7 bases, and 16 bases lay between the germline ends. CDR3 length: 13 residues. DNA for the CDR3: TGTGCCAGCATCGAGCGGGGTCCTTTTGGCTACACCTTC. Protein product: CASIERGPFGYTF.

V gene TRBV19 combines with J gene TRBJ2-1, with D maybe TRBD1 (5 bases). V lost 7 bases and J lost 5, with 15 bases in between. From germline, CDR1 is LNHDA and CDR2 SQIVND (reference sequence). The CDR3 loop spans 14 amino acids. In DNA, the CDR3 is TGTGCCAGTAAGGTCCAAATAGGGGACAATGAGCAGTTCTTC. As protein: CASKVQIGDNEQFF.

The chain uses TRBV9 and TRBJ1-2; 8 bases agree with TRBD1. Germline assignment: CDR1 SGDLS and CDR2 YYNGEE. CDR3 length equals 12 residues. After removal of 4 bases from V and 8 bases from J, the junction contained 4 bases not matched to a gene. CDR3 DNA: TGTGCCAGCAGCTACCCAGGGGGCGGCTACACCTTC. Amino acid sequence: CASSYPGGGYTF. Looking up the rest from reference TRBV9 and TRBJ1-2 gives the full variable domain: DSGVTQTPKHLITATGQRVTLRCSPRSGDLSVYWYQQSLDQGLQFLIQYYNGEERAKGNILERFSAQQFPDLHSELNLSSLELGDSALYFCASSYPGGGYTFGSGTRLTVV.

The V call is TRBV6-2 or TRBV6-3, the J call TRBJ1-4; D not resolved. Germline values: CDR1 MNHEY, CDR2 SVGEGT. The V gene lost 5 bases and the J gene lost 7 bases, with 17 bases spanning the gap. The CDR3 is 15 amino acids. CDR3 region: CASSAPVAAGEKLFF. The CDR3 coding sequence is TGTGCCAGCAGTGCCCCGGTAGCCGCGGGTGAAAAACTGTTTTTT.

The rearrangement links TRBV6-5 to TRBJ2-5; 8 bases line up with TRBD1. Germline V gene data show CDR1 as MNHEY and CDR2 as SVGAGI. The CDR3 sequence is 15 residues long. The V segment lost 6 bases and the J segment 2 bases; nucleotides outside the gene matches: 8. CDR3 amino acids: CASRTGVNWQETQYF. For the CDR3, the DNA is TGTGCCAGCAGGACAGGGGTGAATTGGCAAGAGACCCAGTACTTC.